The 12 T cell receptor beta chains below come from one sample, sequenced in a study of shared clonotypes between healthy human individuals. Libraries were prepared by immunoSEQ multiplex PCR; TCRdb keeps only in-frame clonotypes and omits some of them. The sample lists about 1.5 million clones, around 97% occurring once. Sequences were obtained from naive CD4+ T cells sorted from blood. Subset here: CD45RA+ positively selected. The receptors derive from a man younger than 45 in good health.

The chain links TRBV7-9 to TRBJ2-1; 7 bases align to TRBD1. The V segment lost 2 bases and the J segment 2 bases; nucleotides outside the gene matches: 6. Per germline, CDR1 SEHNR and CDR2 FQNEAQ (reference sequence). The CDR3 sequence is 16 residues long. CDR3 in DNA: TGTGCCAGCAGCTTACCGCGCGACAGGGCCTACAATGAGCAGTTCTTC. Amino acid sequence: CASSLPRDRAYNEQFF.

This clone appeared a few times. The chain is built from TRBV5-1 and TRBJ1-1; 7 bases fit TRBD1. The CDR3 covers 14 residues. CDR1 SGHRS and CDR2 YFSETQ come from the germline V gene. V gave up 3 bases and J gave up 1 base; unmatched junction bases: 3. CDR3 DNA sequence: TGCGCCAGCAGCTCAGACAGGGCGAACACTGAAGCTTTCTTT. It encodes CASSSDRANTEAFF.

This sequence joins TRBV5-1 and TRBJ1-1, with a tentative D call TRBD1 (6 bases). Trimming cost V 0 bases and J 4 bases, with 16 bases left between them. Germline values: CDR1 SGHRS, CDR2 YFSETQ. CDR3 size: 16 residues. The CDR3 loop reads CASSLVRGERSTEAFF. CDR3 nucleotide sequence: TGCGCCAGCAGCTTGGTCAGGGGCGAGAGGTCCACTGAAGCTTTCTTT.

This chain links TRBV11-2 with TRBJ2-3; either TRBD1 or TRBD2 may fit D (6 bases each). The CDR3 contains 13 residues. Germline lookup yields CDR1 SGHAT and CDR2 FQNNGV. V was pared by 0 bases and J by 14 bases, with 15 bases between. In DNA form, the CDR3 reads TGTGCCAGCAGCTTAGAAGTTCGGGGGCCCGGGTATTTT. Its protein is CASSLEVRGPGYF.

J is TRBJ2-2 and V is TRBV10-1, with 7 bases identical to TRBD2. The CDR3 is 17 amino acids. CDR1 and CDR2 from the germline V gene are WNHNN and SYGVQD (reference sequence). The trim removed 0 bases at V and 1 base at J, leaving 5 bases unmatched. This CDR3 is CASSESPGRQNTGELFF. The CDR3, as DNA: TGCGCCAGCAGTGAGTCCCCCGGGAGGCAGAACACCGGGGAGCTGTTTTTT.

About this clone: Other DNA sequences in the same sample also yield this CDR3. This chain connects TRBV5-1 to TRBJ2-1, with 7 nucleotides matching TRBD1. The CDR3 is made up of 14 amino acids. Germline V gene lookup returns CDR1 SGHRS and CDR2 YFSETQ. V was pared by 4 bases and J by 4 bases, with 5 bases of the junction left unmatched. The CDR3 DNA is TGCGCCAGCAGCCCCTCAGGGGGATACAATGAGCAGTTCTTC. This translates into CASSPSGGYNEQFF.

The rearrangement joins TRBV29-1 to TRBJ2-7; D gene uncertain. Germline CDR1 is SQVTM and CDR2 is ANQGSEA. Trimming stripped 6 bases from V and 6 bases from J, with 12 bases between. There are 11 residues in the CDR3. CDR3 nucleotides: TGCAGCGTGAGAGGAGCGAGCGAGCAGTACTTC. This sequence encodes CSVRGASEQYF.

The chain recombines TRBV7-6 with TRBJ1-1; D ambiguous. CDR1 SGHVS and CDR2 FNYEAQ come from the germline V gene. CDR3 size: 13 residues. Trimming stripped 4 bases from V and 0 bases from J, with 6 bases between. This CDR3 is CASSSTVNTEAFF. CDR3 coding DNA: TGTGCCAGCAGCTCCACGGTGAACACTGAAGCTTTCTTT.

The V gene is TRBV7-9, the J gene TRBJ2-2, with D hard to call. The ends were cut back, 0 bases at V and 8 bases at J, with 10 bases in the middle. The CDR3 covers 14 residues. CDR1 is SEHNR, CDR2 FQNEAQ, per germline (reference sequence). CDR3 in amino acids: CASSLAVFGGELFF. CDR3 DNA sequence: TGTGCCAGCAGCTTAGCGGTCTTTGGGGGGGAGCTGTTTTTT.

The genes are TRBV10-3 and TRBJ2-7, with 9 bases identical to TRBD1. CDR1 and CDR2 from the germline V gene are ENHRY and SYGVKD. The J segment lost 4 bases and the V segment lost 10 bases, leaving 5 bases of the junction unmatched. The CDR3 extends over 12 amino acids. This CDR3 reads CATRDREYEQYF. The CDR3 coding sequence is TGTGCCACCCGGGACAGGGAGTACGAGCAGTACTTC.

The chain links TRBV27 to TRBJ2-1, with TRBD2 matching 8 bases. CDR1 is MNHEY and CDR2 is SMNVEV in the germline V gene (reference sequence). V lost 4 bases to trimming and J lost 9 bases; unmatched junction nucleotides: 11. The CDR3 is 15 amino acids. The CDR3 spells CASSSEREILGEQFF. CDR3 sequence (DNA): TGTGCCAGCAGTTCTGAGCGGGAGATCTTAGGTGAGCAGTTCTTC.

About this clone: At the DNA level, this CDR3 is encoded by other sequences in the same sample as well. J is TRBJ2-7 and V is TRBV7-2; no definite D call. The germline V and J ends were trimmed by 2 bases and 3 bases, with 8 bases remaining between them. The CDR3 has 13 residues. Germline CDR1 is SGHTA and CDR2 is FQGNSA. The CDR3, as DNA: TGTGCCAGCAGCTTAAGCTCTTACTACGAGCAGTACTTC. It yields the protein CASSLSSYYEQYF.